This T cell receptor (beta chain) was obtained from a study of CD8 T cells in Susac syndrome (dated by TCRdb to the late 2010s). For the wider study: Among the Susac syndrome patients who were sequenced, clinically active disease was present in 5 or 6 and clinical remission was observed in fewer than 10. Repertoire sequencing was used to test whether CD8+ T cell activation and differentiation in Susac syndrome was antigen driven. At blood withdrawal, Susac syndrome patients were either therapy-naive, taking corticosteroids (in some cases with IVIg as well), or taking IVIg alone.

From a lookup of the germline V gene (reference sequence), CDR1 and CDR2 are DFQATT and SNEGSKA. The germline ends are 6 bases apart after V is trimmed by 0 bases and J by 4 bases. Spanning cysteine to phenylalanine, the CDR3 consists of 12 amino acids. This entry keeps only the CDR3 DNA: 36 bases, framed from base 1. As concerns this clonotype: No cognate antigen has been identified for it. No per-base quality is available; no much larger clone lies one base away.

RNA was extracted with the RNeasy kit and 0.5 to 1 ug was reverse transcribed using random hexamers. TCR beta CDR3 regions were amplified with the immunoSEQ multiplex PCR assay covering 54 Vbeta and 13 Jbeta segments. PCR amplification bias was corrected using a synthetic template baseline for primer optimization and computational correction. In the authors' own workflow: Only productive sequences were kept, with reads annotated to V, D and J genes according to IMGT and analyzed in immunoSEQ Analyzer. Clonality was computed as one minus Shannon entropy normalized by log2 of the number of productive unique sequences. For each patient and control, public and private clones were evaluated among the 100 most prevalent clones. A clone was defined as Susac-specific if it was absent from the healthy and MS cohorts, from roughly 980 published viral clones and from other ImmuneACCESS disease sequences. Clones were called with MiXCR by TCRdb after fastp trimmed the public reads at Q25, and only in-frame beta chains were retained. Rows are combined by CDR3 protein, so each entry shows the most common genes and DNA. V and J calls and clone size were set by TCRdb, not the authors. The sample table lists approximately 180,000 distinct CDR3 sequences, roughly 90% of them with a count of one. The ten largest make up around 0.1% of the sample.

Broader findings and caveats from the paper: The CD4+ T cell repertoire of patients with Susac syndrome showed no detectable clonal expansion. The TCR sequencing and HLA analysis was acknowledged to have included a relatively small number of individuals.

Peripheral blood CD8+ and CD4+ T cells from healthy donors, Susac syndrome patients and multiple sclerosis patients were profiled using high-throughput TCR beta sequencing. The Susac syndrome patients fulfilled recently defined diagnostic criteria for either definite or probable disease. CD8+ TEMRA cells were enriched by FACS, while bulk CD8+ and CD4+ T cells were purified by magnetic negative isolation. Blood was drawn into EDTA tubes, processed within 24 hours, and PBMCs were isolated by density gradient centrifugation. PBMCs intended for TCR sequencing were cryopreserved in liquid nitrogen and thawed later in a water bath at 37 degrees C. A purity of at least 90% was achieved for sorted or isolated CD4+, CD8+ and CD8+ TEMRA cells.

The sequencing sample was made of CD4+ T cells from PBMCs. Here the chain combines TRBV20-1 and TRBJ1-2, with no confidently assigned D gene. This TCR was sampled from a human donor with Susac syndrome. The CDR3 protein sequence reads: CSARDSGYGYTF. The nucleotide sequence reads TGCAGTGCTAGAGATTCCGGCTATGGCTACACCTTC.